Below are 18 T cell receptor beta chains sequenced from a single sample in a study of CD4 T cells in relation to SARS-CoV-2 and coronaviruses. The data were produced by immunoSEQ multiplex PCR, yet TCRdb's version contains in-frame clones alone and is incomplete. The sample has about 59,000 clones, more than 80% seen once. The unexposed donors gave CD4+ T cells in about 2011-2018, prior to COVID-19. The sample was memory CD4+ T cells from PBMCs. The origin of the receptors is a human donor in good health.

V gene TRBV18 combines with J gene TRBJ1-5, with 11 bases identical to TRBD1. V lost 6 bases to trimming and J lost 5 bases; unmatched junction nucleotides: 3. The CDR3 sequence is 14 residues long. Germline V gene lookup returns CDR1 KGHSH and CDR2 LQKENI. DNA of the CDR3: TGTGCCAGCTCCCGGACAGGGGGCGATCAGCCCCAGCATTTT. The encoded protein is CASSRTGGDQPQHF.

The chain recombines TRBV6-5 with TRBJ2-7, with D unclear. CDR3 length: 14 amino acids. CDR1 is MNHEY, CDR2 SVGAGI, per germline. The ends were cut back, 6 bases at V and 2 bases at J, with 14 bases in the middle. CDR3 region: CASSLVLKPYEQYF. In DNA, the CDR3 is TGTGCCAGCAGCCTAGTCCTCAAACCCTACGAGCAGTACTTC.

The rearrangement links TRBV28 to TRBJ2-5; perhaps D is TRBD1 or TRBD2 (7 bases each). This CDR3 is 15 amino acids long. V was shortened by 7 bases and J by 2 bases, with 17 bases between the two germline ends. Germline V gives CDR1 MDHEN, CDR2 SYDVKM. Written as DNA, the CDR3 is TGTGCCAGCATTCAAGCAGGGGGGGATCAAGAGACCCAGTACTTC. This sequence encodes CASIQAGGDQETQYF.

The chain recombines TRBV28 with TRBJ2-5; 8 nucleotides line up with TRBD1. Germline CDR1 reads MDHEN; CDR2 reads SYDVKM. V shed 5 bases and J 5 bases; nucleotides not matched to a gene: 10. CDR3 length equals 15 residues. CDR3 coding DNA: TGTGCCAGCAGTACCGCGACAGGGGCGGGGGAGACCCAGTACTTC. It translates to CASSTATGAGETQYF.

The CDR3 reads CASNQWGRRSEETQYF. The DNA of the CDR3 is TGTGCCAGCAACCAATGGGGGCGGCGATCTGAAGAGACCCAGTACTTC. The chain uses TRBV5-6 and TRBJ2-5; possible D gene TRBD1, 6 bases. Germline V gene data show CDR1 as SGHDT and CDR2 as YYEEEE. Trimming stripped 6 bases from V and 3 bases from J, with 21 bases between. CDR3 size: 16 residues.

V usage is TRBV30 and J usage is TRBJ2-5, with TRBD2 matching 7 bases. The junction had 7 bases not matched to a gene; V was cut back by 1 base and J by 5 bases. Germline assignment: CDR1 GTSNPN and CDR2 SVGIG (reference sequence). This CDR3 contains 14 residues. The CDR3 sequence is CAWSGGGRSETQYF. The CDR3, as DNA: TGTGCCTGGAGTGGGGGCGGGAGATCGGAGACCCAGTACTTC.

CDR3 region: CAWSAGSVSYEQYF. The CDR3 nucleotides read TGTGCCTGGAGCGCTGGGTCCGTCTCCTACGAGCAGTACTTC. The chain couples TRBV30 to TRBJ2-7; D not resolved. Trimming took 3 bases from V and 0 from J, leaving 12 bases between them. The CDR3 is 14 amino acids. Germline loops: CDR1 GTSNPN, CDR2 SVGIG (reference sequence).

V is TRBV6-5 and J is TRBJ2-4; 7 bases fit TRBD1. Trimming at V came to 7 bases and at J to 8 bases, leaving 5 bases not matched to a gene. Germline-derived CDR1 and CDR2 are MNHEY and SVGAGI. The CDR3 contains 12 residues. The CDR3: CASTLDRDIQYF. CDR3 bases: TGTGCCAGCACTCTTGACAGGGACATTCAGTACTTC.

V gene TRBV7-9 combines with J gene TRBJ1-1; D might be TRBD1 (6 bases). Per germline, CDR1 SEHNR and CDR2 FQNEAQ (reference sequence). The CDR3 spans 13 residues. Trimming took 5 bases from V and 2 from J, leaving 9 bases between them. The CDR3 DNA reads TGTGCCAGCAGCCTACAGGGTAACACTGAAGCTTTCTTT. It is translated as CASSLQGNTEAFF.

The chain combines TRBV7-9 with TRBJ2-2, with TRBD2 as a possible D gene (5 bases). Germline V gene sequence: CDR1 SEHNR, CDR2 FQNEAQ (reference sequence). There are 13 residues in the CDR3. V lost 5 bases to trimming and J lost 7 bases, with 11 bases between them. Here the CDR3 DNA reads TGTGCCAGCAGCAAAACGGGGAACGGGGAGCTGTTTTTT. Its translation: CASSKTGNGELFF.

This chain uses TRBV9 with TRBJ2-1; D is perhaps TRBD2 (5 bases). V was trimmed by 0 bases and J by 2 bases, leaving 12 bases between them. The V gene's germline CDR1 is SGDLS and CDR2 YYNGEE. This CDR3 has 16 amino acids. CDR3 amino acids: CASSVDARAPYNEQFF. CDR3 DNA sequence: TGTGCCAGCAGCGTAGACGCGCGGGCGCCCTACAATGAGCAGTTCTTC. The full variable domain, in which reference TRBV9 and TRBJ2-1 provide the parts outside the CDR3, is DSGVTQTPKHLITATGQRVTLRCSPRSGDLSVYWYQQSLDQGLQFLIQYYNGEERAKGNILERFSAQQFPDLHSELNLSSLELGDSALYFCASSVDARAPYNEQFFGPGTRLTVL.

The rearrangement uses TRBV4-1 and TRBJ2-3; D is unclear. The CDR3 consists of 16 residues. V was trimmed by 1 base and J by 2 bases, leaving 13 bases between them. Germline V gene sequence: CDR1 MGHRA, CDR2 YSYEKL. CDR3 bases: TGCGCCAGCAGCCAAGTAAATTTGGGGTTCACAGATACGCAGTATTTT. Its translation is CASSQVNLGFTDTQYF.

The chain couples TRBV23-1 to TRBJ1-1; D uncertain. TRBV23-1 qualifies as an ORF whose function is uncertain. The CDR3 sequence is 14 residues long. With 5 bases removed from V and 2 bases from J, the gap between germline ends came to 12 bases. CDR3 protein: CASSSSRGNTEAFF. CDR3 coding DNA: TGCGCCAGCAGTAGTAGCCGGGGAAACACTGAAGCTTTCTTT.

The chain uses TRBV28 and TRBJ1-5; tentatively, D is TRBD1 (6 bases). V dropped 5 bases and J dropped 6 bases, with 17 bases sitting between them. In germline, CDR1 is MDHEN, CDR2 SYDVKM. The CDR3 covers 15 residues. CDR3 region: CASSPLARGAQPQHF. In DNA form, the CDR3 reads TGTGCCAGCAGTCCCCTGGCCAGGGGAGCTCAGCCCCAGCATTTT.

This chain joins TRBV5-6 and TRBJ2-1; weak D call: TRBD1 (5 bases). The CDR3 is made up of 11 amino acids. The germline V and J ends were trimmed by 0 bases and 12 bases, with 7 bases remaining between them. The V gene's germline CDR1 is SGHDT and CDR2 YYEEEE. CDR3 in amino acids: CASSLGRAQFF. CDR3 bases: TGTGCCAGCAGCTTGGGCAGGGCGCAGTTCTTC.

This chain joins TRBV3-1 (or the pseudogene TRBV3-2) and TRBJ2-6; D might be TRBD2 (6 bases). V shed 1 base and J shed 0 bases, with 13 bases lying between them. Germline assignment: CDR1 LGHDT and CDR2 YNNKEL (reference sequence). The CDR3 runs to 18 residues. CDR3 DNA: TGTGCCAGCAGCCAAGTTTCCAGGAGGGTCTCTGGGGCCAACGTCCTGACTTTC. It is translated as CASSQVSRRVSGANVLTF.

The chain joins TRBV3-1 (or the pseudogene TRBV3-2) to TRBJ1-4; D not resolved. This CDR3 contains 11 residues. CDR1 and CDR2 (germline): LGHDT, YNNKEL (reference sequence). V gave up 3 bases and J gave up 8 bases, with 4 bases separating them. The CDR3 is CASSQSEKLFF. CDR3 sequence (DNA): TGTGCCAGCAGCCAGTCCGAAAAACTGTTTTTT.

V usage is TRBV18 and J usage is TRBJ2-1; the D is unclear. V dropped 3 bases and J dropped 5 bases, with 11 bases sitting between them. The CDR3 is made up of 14 amino acids. Germline V gene sequence: CDR1 KGHSH, CDR2 LQKENI. The CDR3 DNA is TGTGCCAGCTCACCGCCGTCGGTCAACAATGAGCAGTTCTTC. It codes for CASSPPSVNNEQFF.